The table lists the clone carrying this T cell receptor beta chain with a few counts. Its antigen is unknown. TCRbeta library construction was performed incorporating unique molecular identifiers. TCRdb re-analysed the PCR reads in MiXCR, keeping a single row per CDR3 protein. The sample lists approximately 800,000 distinct CDR3 sequences; about 15% were seen once. This specimen belongs to a study of T-cell reconstitution after alpha-beta-depleted transplantation in children. Notes on the study in general: Where alpha-beta T cells came from about two months after transplant was reportedly several hundred expanded graft clones.

Germline loops: CDR1 SGHTA, CDR2 FQGNSA. J was trimmed by 2 bases and V by 5 bases; bases with no gene match: 5. This CDR3 is built from 14 residues. Sequenced material: PBMCs, mostly from graft donor cells, taken 360 days after TCRalphabeta/CD19-depleted stem cell transplant. The V gene is TRBV7-2, the J gene TRBJ1-2, with 7 bases identical to TRBD1. The sequence derives from a male patient younger than 18 who had a stem cell transplant for acute lymphoblastic leukemia, so the T cells may come from the graft donor. The CDR3 nucleotides read TGTGCCAGCAGCGCCAGGACAGGAAACTATGGCTACACCTTC. This gives the protein CASSARTGNYGYTF.